This T cell receptor beta chain was sequenced for a study of human T cells and chemical hapten exposure. The time point: patch test 1, 2 weeks after DPC sensitization. The treatment: therapeutic diphenylcyclopropenone sensitization with weekly scalp DPC. TCRdb analysed the RACE reads with MiXCR anew, one entry per CDR3 protein. The table lists around 380,000 distinct CDR3 sequences, around 5% of them singletons. This clonotype appeared many times. The sequencing used whole blood, collected in connection with sensitization to the hapten diphenylcyclopropenone (DPC). The sequence came from a woman between 50 and 59 years old with alopecia areata. Some clones in this sample may be carry-over from other donors' samples.

CDR3 region: CASSQVTEDSPLHF. The DNA for the CDR3 is TGTGCCAGCAGCCAAGTGACAGAGGATTCACCCCTCCACTTT. The chain combines TRBV4-2 with TRBJ1-6, with D maybe TRBD1 (5 bases). Germline assignment: CDR1 LGHNA and CDR2 YNFKEQ. This CDR3 region has 14 residues. V was clipped by 1 base and J by 8 bases, with 9 bases between them.